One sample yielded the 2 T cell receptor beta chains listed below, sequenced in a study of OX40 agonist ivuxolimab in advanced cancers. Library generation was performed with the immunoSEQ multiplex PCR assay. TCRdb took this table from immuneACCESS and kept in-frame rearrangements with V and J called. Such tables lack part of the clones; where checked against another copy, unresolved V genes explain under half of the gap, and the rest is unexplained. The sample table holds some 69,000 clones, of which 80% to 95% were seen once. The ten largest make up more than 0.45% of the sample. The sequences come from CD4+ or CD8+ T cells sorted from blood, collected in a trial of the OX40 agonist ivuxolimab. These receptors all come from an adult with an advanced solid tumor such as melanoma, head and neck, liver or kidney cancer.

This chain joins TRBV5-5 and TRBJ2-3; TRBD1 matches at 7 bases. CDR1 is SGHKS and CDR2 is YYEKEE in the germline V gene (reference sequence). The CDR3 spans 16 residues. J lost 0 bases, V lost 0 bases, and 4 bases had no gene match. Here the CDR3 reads CASSLVGTASTDTQYF. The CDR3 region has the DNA TGTGCCAGCAGCTTGGTGGGGACAGCTAGCACAGATACGCAGTATTTT.

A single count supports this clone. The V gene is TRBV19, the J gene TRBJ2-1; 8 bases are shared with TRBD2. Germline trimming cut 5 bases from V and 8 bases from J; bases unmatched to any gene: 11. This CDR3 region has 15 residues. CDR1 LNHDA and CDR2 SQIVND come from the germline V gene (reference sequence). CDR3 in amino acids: CASSPWESGRYEQFF. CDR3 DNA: TGTGCCAGTAGTCCCTGGGAAAGCGGGAGATATGAGCAGTTCTTC.